This T cell receptor beta chain was identified during a study of blood T cell repertoires in COVID-19. Study background: Acute and convalescent COVID-19 samples came from the United States, Italy and Spain. Sample material is recorded as cDNA or gDNA derived from T cells, B-cell-depleted T cells, or PBMCs.

This clone is deemed medium-sized (0.01 to 0.1%). As handled by the study authors: Using reference gene primer amplification, nucleated cell counts were estimated. Using immunoSEQ multiplex PCR, the repertoire was profiled, and TCRdb retains in-frame clones only, with some absent. The DNA was the basis for D and trimming; V, J and clone size are from that table. Seen here are approximately 100,000 clones, roughly 84% observed once, and the top ten hold 6.3%. This clonotype was obtained from a man in his fifties or sixties with acute or convalescent COVID-19. The material sequenced was peripheral blood.

The CDR3 nucleotides are TGTGCCAGTAGCCGGTGGGCCCACAAGCCCCAGCATTTT. It yields the protein CASSRWAHKPQHF. J is TRBJ1-5 and V is TRBV19; D gene unclear. Germline values: CDR1 LNHDA, CDR2 SQIVND (reference sequence). The CDR3 contains 13 residues. Trimming pared 6 bases from V and 8 bases from J, leaving 14 bases between.